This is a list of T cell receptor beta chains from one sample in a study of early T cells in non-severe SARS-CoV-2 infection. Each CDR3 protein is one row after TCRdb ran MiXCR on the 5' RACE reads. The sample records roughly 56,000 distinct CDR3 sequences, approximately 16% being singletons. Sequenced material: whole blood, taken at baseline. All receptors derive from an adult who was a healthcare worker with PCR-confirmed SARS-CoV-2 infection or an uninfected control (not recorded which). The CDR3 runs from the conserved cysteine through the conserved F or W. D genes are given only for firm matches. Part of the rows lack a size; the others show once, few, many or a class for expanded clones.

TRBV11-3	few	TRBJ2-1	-	TGTGCCAGCAGCTTAAGGGGTAGGGCTGAGCAGTTCTTC	CASSLRGRAEQFF
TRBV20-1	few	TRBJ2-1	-	TGCAGTGCTAGCCCCGGACTTGAGCAGTTCTTC	CSASPGLEQFF
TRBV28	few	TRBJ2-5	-	TGTGCCAGCAGCCCTACCCTCCAAGAGACCCAGTACTTC	CASSPTLQETQYF
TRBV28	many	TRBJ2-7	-	TGTGCCAGCAGTCGGGACTTCCCCTACGAGCAGTACTTC	CASSRDFPYEQYF
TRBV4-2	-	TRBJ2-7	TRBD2	TGTGCCAGCAGCCAAGATCAGGTAGCGGGGACCTACGAGCAGTACTTC	CASSQDQVAGTYEQYF
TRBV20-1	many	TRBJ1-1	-	TGCAGTTCACAGGGTAACACTGAAGCTTTCTTT	CSSQGNTEAFF
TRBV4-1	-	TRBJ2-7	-	TGCGCCAGCAGCCAAGCCCCAGGGAACTACGAGCAGTACTTC	CASSQAPGNYEQYF
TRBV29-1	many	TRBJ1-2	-	TGCAGCGTTGAACAGGGTTCCTATGGCTACACCTTC	CSVEQGSYGYTF
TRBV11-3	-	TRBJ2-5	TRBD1	TGTGCCAGCAGCTTAGGTACAGGGGAAGAGACCCAGTACTTC	CASSLGTGEETQYF
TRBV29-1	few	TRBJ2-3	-	TGCAGCGCCCTACGGTCTTTAGGACTCACAGATACGCAGTATTTT	CSALRSLGLTDTQYF
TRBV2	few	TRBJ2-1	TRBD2	TGTGCCAGCACAATGCGGGGGGCCGGACGGAATGAGCAGTTCTTC	CASTMRGAGRNEQFF
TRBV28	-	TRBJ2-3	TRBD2	TGTGCCAGCAGTTTAGTGGCGGGAGGAGCTACAGATACGCAGTATTTT	CASSLVAGGATDTQYF
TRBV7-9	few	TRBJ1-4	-	TGTGCCAGCAGCCCTGACCAACTGAATGAAAAACTGTTTTTT	CASSPDQLNEKLFF
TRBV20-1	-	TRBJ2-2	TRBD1	TGCAGTGCCATCCGGGGACAGGGGGCGTCTGGGGAGCTGTTTTTT	CSAIRGQGASGELFF
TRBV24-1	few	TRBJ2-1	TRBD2	TGTGCCACCTCTAGCGGGGGGGACAATGAGCAGTTCTTC	CATSSGGDNEQFF
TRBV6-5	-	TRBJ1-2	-	TGTGCCAGCACCTCCGGGCAGGGCAACTATGGCTACACCTTC	CASTSGQGNYGYTF
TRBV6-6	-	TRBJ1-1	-	TGTGCCAGCAGAATACCGACGAACACTGAAGCTTTCTTT	CASRIPTNTEAFF
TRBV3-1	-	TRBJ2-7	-	TGTGCCAGCGGGTTCACCCGCTACGAGCAGTACTTC	CASGFTRYEQYF
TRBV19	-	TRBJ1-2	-	TGTGCCAGTAGTCGCCAGGATTATGGCTACACCTTC	CASSRQDYGYTF
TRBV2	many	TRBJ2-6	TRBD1	TGTGCCAGCAGTGAACAGGGGGCGCCCGGGGCCAACGTCCTGACTTTC	CASSEQGAPGANVLTF
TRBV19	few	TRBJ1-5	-	TGTGCCAGTAGTTATCGAGACCCCCGTAGCAATCAGCCCCAGCATTTT	CASSYRDPRSNQPQHF
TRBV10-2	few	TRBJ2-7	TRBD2	TGCGCCAGCGGCGCCGGACTAGCGGGAGTAGACGAGCAGTACTTC	CASGAGLAGVDEQYF
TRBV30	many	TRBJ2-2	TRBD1	TGTGCCTGGACCTCCGGGACAGGGAATCCCGGGGAGCTGTTTTTT	CAWTSGTGNPGELFF
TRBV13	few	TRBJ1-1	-	TGTGCCAGCAGCTTAGCCGAAGGGAAAGGAGGTGAAGCTTTCTTT	CASSLAEGKGGEAFF
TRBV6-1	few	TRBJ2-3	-	TGTGCCAGCAGTGAAGCAGGCAGGCCTGGTACGCAGTATTTT	CASSEAGRPGTQYF
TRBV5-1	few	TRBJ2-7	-	TGCGCCAGCAGCCCAACTAACTCCTACGAGCAGTACTTC	CASSPTNSYEQYF
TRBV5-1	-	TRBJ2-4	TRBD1	TGCGCCAGCAGCAAAGGGACAGGGAGTAAATCTCAGTACTTC	CASSKGTGSKSQYF
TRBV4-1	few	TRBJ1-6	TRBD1	TGCGCCAGCAGCCACCCGGACAGGGGGATACCCCTCCACTTT	CASSHPDRGIPLHF
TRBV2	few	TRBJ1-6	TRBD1	TGTGCCAGCAGTGATGGGACAGGGACCCACTCACCCCTCCACTTT	CASSDGTGTHSPLHF
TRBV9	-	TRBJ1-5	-	TGTGCCAGCAGCTCGACGGATAGCAATCAGCCCCAGCATTTT	CASSSTDSNQPQHF
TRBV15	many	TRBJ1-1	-	TGTGCCACCAGCAGACTAGACGGATTGGAAGCTTTCTTT	CATSRLDGLEAFF
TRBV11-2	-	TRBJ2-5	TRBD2	TGTGCCAGCAGCGCAGCGGGAGCGGAGACCCAGTACTTC	CASSAAGAETQYF